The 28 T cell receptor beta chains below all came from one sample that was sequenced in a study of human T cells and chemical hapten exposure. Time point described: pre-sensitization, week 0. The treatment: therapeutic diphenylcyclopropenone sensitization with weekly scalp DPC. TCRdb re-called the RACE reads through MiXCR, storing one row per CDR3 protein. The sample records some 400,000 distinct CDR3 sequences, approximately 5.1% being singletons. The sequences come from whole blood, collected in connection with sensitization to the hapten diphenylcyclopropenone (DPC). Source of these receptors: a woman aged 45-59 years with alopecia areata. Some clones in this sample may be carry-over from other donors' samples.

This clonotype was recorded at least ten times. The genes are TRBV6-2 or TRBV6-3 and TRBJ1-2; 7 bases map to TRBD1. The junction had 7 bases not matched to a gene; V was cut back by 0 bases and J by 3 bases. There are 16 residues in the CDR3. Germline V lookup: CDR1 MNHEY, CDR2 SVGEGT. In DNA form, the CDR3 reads TGTGCCAGCAGTTACTCACAGGGGAAGACTGACTATGGCTACACCTTC. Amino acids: CASSYSQGKTDYGYTF.

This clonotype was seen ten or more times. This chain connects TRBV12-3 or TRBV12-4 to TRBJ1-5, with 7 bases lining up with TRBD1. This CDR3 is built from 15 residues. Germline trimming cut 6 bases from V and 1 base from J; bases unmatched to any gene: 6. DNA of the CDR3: TGTGCCAGCAGCCCCGACAGGGCCAGCAATCAGCCCCAGCATTTT. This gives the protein CASSPDRASNQPQHF.

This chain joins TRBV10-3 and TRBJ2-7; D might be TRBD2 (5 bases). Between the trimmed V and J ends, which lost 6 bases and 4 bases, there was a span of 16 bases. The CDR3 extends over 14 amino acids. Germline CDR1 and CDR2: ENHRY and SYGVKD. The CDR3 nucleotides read TGTGCCATCAGCCTATCGGAGGTGGGTTACGAGCAGTACTTC. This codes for CAISLSEVGYEQYF.

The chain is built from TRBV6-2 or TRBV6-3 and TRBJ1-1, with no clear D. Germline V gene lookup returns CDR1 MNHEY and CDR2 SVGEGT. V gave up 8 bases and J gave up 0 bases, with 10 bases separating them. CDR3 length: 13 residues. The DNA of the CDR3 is TGTGCCAGCTTGGACGTTATGAACACTGAAGCTTTCTTT. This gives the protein CASLDVMNTEAFF.

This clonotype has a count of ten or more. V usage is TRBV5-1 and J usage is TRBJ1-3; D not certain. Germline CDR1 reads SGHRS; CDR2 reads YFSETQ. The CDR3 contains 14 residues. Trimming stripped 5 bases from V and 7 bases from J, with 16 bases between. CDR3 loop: CASSPGDRLNTIYF. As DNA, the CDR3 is TGCGCCAGCAGTCCCGGCGACCGGCTGAACACCATATATTTT.

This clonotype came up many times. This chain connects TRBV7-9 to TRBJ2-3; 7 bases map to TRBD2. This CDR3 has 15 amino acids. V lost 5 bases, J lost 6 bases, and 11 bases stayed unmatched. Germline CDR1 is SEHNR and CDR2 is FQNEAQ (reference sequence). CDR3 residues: CASSPRVGRADTQYF. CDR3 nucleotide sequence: TGTGCCAGCAGCCCACGAGTTGGGAGGGCCGATACGCAGTATTTT.

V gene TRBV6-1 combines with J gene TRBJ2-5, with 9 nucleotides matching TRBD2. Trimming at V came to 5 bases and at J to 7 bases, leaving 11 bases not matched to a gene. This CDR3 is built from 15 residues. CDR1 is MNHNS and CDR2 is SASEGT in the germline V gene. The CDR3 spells CASSMGLALGGTQYF. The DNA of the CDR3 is TGTGCCAGCAGTATGGGACTAGCTCTCGGGGGGACCCAGTACTTC.

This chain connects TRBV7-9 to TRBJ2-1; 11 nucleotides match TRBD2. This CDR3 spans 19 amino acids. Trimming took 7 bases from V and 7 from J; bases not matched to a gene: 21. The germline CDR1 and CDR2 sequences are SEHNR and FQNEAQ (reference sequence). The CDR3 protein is CASIPGERLAGNTVNEQFF. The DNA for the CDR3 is TGTGCCAGCATCCCCGGAGAGAGACTAGCGGGAAATACAGTGAATGAGCAGTTCTTC.

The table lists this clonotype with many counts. CDR3: CASSSSTYGQGGSGNTIYF. DNA of the CDR3: TGTGCCAGCAGTTCCTCCACTTACGGACAGGGCGGCTCTGGAAACACCATATATTTT. The gene calls are TRBV28 and TRBJ1-3; 8 nucleotides agree with TRBD1. V shed 4 bases, J shed 0 bases, and the junction held 14 bases outside the gene matches. There are 19 residues in the CDR3. The germline CDR1 and CDR2 sequences are MDHEN and SYDVKM.

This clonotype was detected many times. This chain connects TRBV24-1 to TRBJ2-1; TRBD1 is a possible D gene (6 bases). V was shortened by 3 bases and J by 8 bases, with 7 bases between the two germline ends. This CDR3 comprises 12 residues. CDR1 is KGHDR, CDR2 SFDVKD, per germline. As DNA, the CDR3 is TGTGCCACCAGTGATGAGGGGGATGAGCAGTTCTTC. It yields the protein CATSDEGDEQFF.

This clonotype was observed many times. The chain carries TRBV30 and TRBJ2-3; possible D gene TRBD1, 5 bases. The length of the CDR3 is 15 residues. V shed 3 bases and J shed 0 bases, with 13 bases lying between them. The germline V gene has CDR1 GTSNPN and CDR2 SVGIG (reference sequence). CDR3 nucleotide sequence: TGTGCCTGGAGCGTAAGACAGAGAAGCACAGATACGCAGTATTTT. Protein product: CAWSVRQRSTDTQYF.

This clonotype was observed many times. The CDR3: CASSSSRLAKNIQYF. DNA of the CDR3: TGTGCCAGCAGCTCCTCCAGATTAGCCAAAAACATTCAGTACTTC. This chain links TRBV11-2 with TRBJ2-4; D unclear. Germline CDR1 reads SGHAT; CDR2 reads FQNNGV. CDR3 length: 15 amino acids. V lost 4 bases, J lost 0 bases, and 10 bases lay in between.

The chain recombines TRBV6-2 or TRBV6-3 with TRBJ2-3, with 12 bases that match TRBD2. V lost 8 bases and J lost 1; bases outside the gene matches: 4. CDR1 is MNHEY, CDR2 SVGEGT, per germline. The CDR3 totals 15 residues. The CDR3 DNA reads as TGTGCCAGCCGGGGACTAGCGGGTGGCACAGATACGCAGTATTTT. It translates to CASRGLAGGTDTQYF.

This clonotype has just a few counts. The CDR3 nucleotides are TGTGCCAGCAGTTTTACGGTCGGGAGTACCTATGGCTACACCTTC. Translating it yields CASSFTVGSTYGYTF. The chain carries TRBV6-5 and TRBJ1-2; D gene uncertain. V was shortened by 4 bases and J by 4 bases, with 16 bases between the two germline ends. The CDR3 has 15 amino acids. CDR1 is MNHEY, CDR2 SVGAGI, per germline.

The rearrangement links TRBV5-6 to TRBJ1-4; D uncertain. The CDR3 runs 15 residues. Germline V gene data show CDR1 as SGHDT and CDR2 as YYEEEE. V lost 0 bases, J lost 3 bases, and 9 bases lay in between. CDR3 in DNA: TGTGCCAGCAGCTTGGCCGGCGGAGCTAATGAAAAACTGTTTTTT. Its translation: CASSLAGGANEKLFF.

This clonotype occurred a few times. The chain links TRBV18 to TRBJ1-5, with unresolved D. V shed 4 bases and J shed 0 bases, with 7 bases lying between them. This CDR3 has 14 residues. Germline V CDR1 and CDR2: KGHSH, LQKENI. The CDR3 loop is CASSHVDSNQPQHF. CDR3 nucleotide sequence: TGTGCCAGCTCACACGTAGATAGCAATCAGCCCCAGCATTTT.

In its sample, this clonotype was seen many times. The CDR3, as DNA: TGTGCCAGCAGGAGGACAGGGCTTTACGAGCAGTACTTC. This translates into CASRRTGLYEQYF. The chain carries TRBV12-3 or TRBV12-4 and TRBJ2-7; 8 positions agree with TRBD1. This CDR3 has 13 amino acids. V was clipped by 6 bases and J by 4 bases; unmatched bases: 5.

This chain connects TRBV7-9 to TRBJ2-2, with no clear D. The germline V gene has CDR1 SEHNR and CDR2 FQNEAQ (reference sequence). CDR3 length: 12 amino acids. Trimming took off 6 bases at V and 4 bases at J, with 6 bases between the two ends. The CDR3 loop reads CASSLFTGELFF. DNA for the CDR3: TGTGCCAGCAGTCTATTCACCGGGGAGCTGTTTTTT.

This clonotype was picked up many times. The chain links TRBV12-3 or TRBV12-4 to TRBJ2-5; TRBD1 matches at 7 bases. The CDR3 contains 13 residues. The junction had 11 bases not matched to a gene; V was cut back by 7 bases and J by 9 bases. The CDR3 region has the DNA TGTGCCAGCATGAGGAACAGGGGAAGGGCCCAGTACTTC. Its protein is CASMRNRGRAQYF.

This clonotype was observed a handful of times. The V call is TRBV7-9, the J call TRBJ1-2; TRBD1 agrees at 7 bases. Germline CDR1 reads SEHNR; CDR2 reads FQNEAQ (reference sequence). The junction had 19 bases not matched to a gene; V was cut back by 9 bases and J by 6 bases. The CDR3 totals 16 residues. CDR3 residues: CASSSVLAGQINGYTF. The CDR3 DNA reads TGTGCCAGTTCCTCTGTACTCGCGGGACAGATCAATGGCTACACCTTC.

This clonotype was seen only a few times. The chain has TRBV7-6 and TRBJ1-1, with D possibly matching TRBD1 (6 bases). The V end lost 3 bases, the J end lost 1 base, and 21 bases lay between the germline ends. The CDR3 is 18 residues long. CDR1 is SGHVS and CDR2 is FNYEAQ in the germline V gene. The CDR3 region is CASSFSRSPTGPNTEAFF. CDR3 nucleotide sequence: TGTGCCAGCAGCTTCTCCCGCTCTCCGACAGGCCCGAACACTGAAGCTTTCTTT.

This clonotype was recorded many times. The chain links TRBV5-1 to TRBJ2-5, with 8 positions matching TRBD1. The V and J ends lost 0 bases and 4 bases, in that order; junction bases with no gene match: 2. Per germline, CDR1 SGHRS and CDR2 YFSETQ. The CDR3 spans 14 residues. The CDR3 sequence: CASSLAGGRETQYF. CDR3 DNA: TGCGCCAGCAGCTTGGCAGGGGGCCGAGAGACCCAGTACTTC.

Here the CDR3 reads CASSPLGGIQYF. The DNA for the CDR3 is TGTGCCAGCAGCCCGCTTGGGGGCATTCAGTACTTC. The rearrangement uses TRBV6-2 or TRBV6-3 and TRBJ2-4; perhaps D is TRBD1 or TRBD2 (5 bases each). The germline V and J ends were trimmed by 6 bases and 9 bases, with 12 bases remaining between them. The CDR3 length is 12 residues. Germline V gene lookup returns CDR1 MNHEY and CDR2 SVGEGT.

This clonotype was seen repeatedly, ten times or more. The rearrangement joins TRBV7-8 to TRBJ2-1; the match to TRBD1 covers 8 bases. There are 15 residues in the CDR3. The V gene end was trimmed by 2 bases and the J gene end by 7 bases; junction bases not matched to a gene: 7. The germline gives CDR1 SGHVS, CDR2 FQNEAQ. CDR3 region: CASSLIRGRGNEQFF. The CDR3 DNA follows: TGTGCCAGCAGCTTAATCAGGGGGCGAGGGAATGAGCAGTTCTTC.

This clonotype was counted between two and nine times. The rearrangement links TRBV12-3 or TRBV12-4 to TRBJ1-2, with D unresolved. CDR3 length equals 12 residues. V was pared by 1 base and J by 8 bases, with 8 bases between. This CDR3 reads CASSLGRGGYTF. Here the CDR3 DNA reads TGTGCCAGCAGTTTAGGACGAGGGGGCTACACCTTC.

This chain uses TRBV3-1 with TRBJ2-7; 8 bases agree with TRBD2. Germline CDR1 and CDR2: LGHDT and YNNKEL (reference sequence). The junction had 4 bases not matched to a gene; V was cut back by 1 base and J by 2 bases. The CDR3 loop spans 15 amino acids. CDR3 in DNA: TGTGCCAGCAGCCAAGCTACTAGCGGACCCTACGAGCAGTACTTC. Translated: CASSQATSGPYEQYF.

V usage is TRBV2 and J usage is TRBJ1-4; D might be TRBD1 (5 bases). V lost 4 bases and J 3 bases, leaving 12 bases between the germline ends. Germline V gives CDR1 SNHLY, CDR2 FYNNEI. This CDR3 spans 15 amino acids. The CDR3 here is CASSVGTGSNEKLFF. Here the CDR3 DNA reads TGTGCCAGCAGTGTGGGCACAGGCTCTAATGAAAAACTGTTTTTT.

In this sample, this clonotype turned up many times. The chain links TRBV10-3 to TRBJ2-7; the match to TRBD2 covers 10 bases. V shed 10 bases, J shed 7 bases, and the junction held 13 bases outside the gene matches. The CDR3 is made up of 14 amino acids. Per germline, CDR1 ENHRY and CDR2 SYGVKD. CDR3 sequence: CATDSAGGPREQYF. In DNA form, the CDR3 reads TGTGCCACTGACTCAGCGGGAGGGCCGAGGGAGCAGTACTTC.